The source of this TCR beta chain is a study of molecular identifiers for immune sequencing clone quantification. Broader study findings: Spiked-in Jurkat TCR RNA corresponding to one cell was reported as detectable against about 1 million naive cells. Among effectors, clones above 20 RNA copies held over 97% of molecules; among naive cells, under 1%.

Remarks on this clonotype: Antigen unknown.

Germline CDR1 SGHVS, CDR2 FNYEAQ. The CDR3 consists of 15 residues. With 4 bases removed from V and 9 bases from J, the gap between germline ends came to 19 bases. One entry per CDR3 protein, called by TCRdb with MiXCR from the PCR reads. The data hold about 640,000 distinct CDR3 sequences, with just under 20% observed a single time. The sorting of naive CD8 T cells used the CD8+CD4-CCR7+CD45RA+ phenotype. V usage is TRBV7-6 and J usage is TRBJ2-1; D uncertain. Sequencing used naive CD8+ T cells from blood, with Jurkat cell RNA spiked in. Documented subset: FACS-sorted CD8+CD4-CCR7+CD45RA+ naive T cells. The receptor's source is a human donor in good health. Some libraries in this study had Jurkat cell RNA spiked in. CDR3 in amino acids: CASSSILTTIGEQFF. CDR3 DNA sequence: TGTGCCAGCAGCTCAATTTTGACCACGATTGGTGAGCAGTTCTTC.